The rows below give T cell receptor beta chains drawn from one sample of a study of CD8 T cells in Susac syndrome. TCRdb reanalysed the immunoSEQ multiplex PCR reads using MiXCR and keeps one entry per CDR3 protein. This table holds around 150,000 distinct CDR3 sequences, around 95% found once. Sequences were obtained from CD4+ T cells from PBMCs. Receptor source: a human donor in good health. The CDR3 runs from the conserved cysteine through the conserved F or W. A D gene is named only where the DNA matches it firmly. Expanded clones get a size class; other rows say once, few or many, or leave the size out.

TRBJ2-1	.	TRBD2	TRBV29-1	TGCAGCGTTCTGAGCGGGGGAATGGAAGAGCAGTTCTTC	CSVLSGGMEEQFF
TRBJ2-2	.	TRBD1	TRBV9	TGTGCCAGCAGCGTAGCTACAGGGGGCTCGAACACCGGGGAGCTGTTTTTT	CASSVATGGSNTGELFF
TRBJ1-1	.	.	TRBV29-1	TGCAGCGGCAAGGGACACTTGAACACTGAAGCTTTCTTT	CSGKGHLNTEAFF
TRBJ1-5	.	TRBD1	TRBV30	TGTGCCTGGAGTTCAGGACAGGGCAATCAGCCCCAGCATTTT	CAWSSGQGNQPQHF
TRBJ1-1	.	.	TRBV20-1	TGCAGTGCTAGAGATCAAGGATGGGCTGAAGCTTTCTTT	CSARDQGWAEAFF
TRBJ1-5	.	.	TRBV10-3	TGTGCCACCTCAACCCGGACGGGCAATCAGCCCCAGCATTTT	CATSTRTGNQPQHF
TRBJ2-3	.	TRBD1	TRBV5-8	TGCGCCAGCAGCCAAGTATTCGTCACAGGGGCTCTCACAGATACGCAGTATTTT	CASSQVFVTGALTDTQYF
TRBJ1-3	.	.	TRBV29-1	TGCAGCGTTTCGATAAGCTCTGGAAACACCATATATTTT	CSVSISSGNTIYF
TRBJ2-5	.	TRBD1	TRBV18	TGTGCCAGCTCACCAGGGACAGACCAGTACTTC	CASSPGTDQYF
TRBJ1-5	.	.	TRBV6-6	TGTGCCAGCAGTTACGTCCGGGGGTCGGGCAATCAGCCCCAGCATTTT	CASSYVRGSGNQPQHF
TRBJ1-6	.	.	TRBV28	TGTGCCAGCAGTCTCCCCTCGGCTCCCCTCCACTTT	CASSLPSAPLHF
TRBJ2-3	.	TRBD1	TRBV19	TGTGCCTCTACAGGGGGCGGCACAGATACGCAGTATTTT	CASTGGGTDTQYF
TRBJ2-3	once	.	TRBV5-4	TGTGCCAGCAGCACAAATCGGCTACGCACAGATACGCAGTATTTT	CASSTNRLRTDTQYF
TRBJ2-3	.	TRBD2	TRBV9	TGTGCCAGCAGCGTAGCTAGCGGGGGGAGAGATACGCAGTATTTT	CASSVASGGRDTQYF
TRBJ1-4	.	TRBD1	TRBV18	TGTGCCAGCTCACGCCCGACAGGGGAAAAACTGTTTTTT	CASSRPTGEKLFF
TRBJ2-6	.	TRBD2	TRBV11-1	TGTGCCAGCACCTCGGTAGCGGGAGCTTCTGGGGCCAACGTCCTGACTTTC	CASTSVAGASGANVLTF
TRBJ1-1	.	.	TRBV27	TGTGCCAGCACTGCGGGACAGAACACTGAAGCTTTCTTT	CASTAGQNTEAFF
TRBJ1-6	.	.	TRBV6-2/TRBV6-3	TGTGCCAGCAGTTACTCAGGACGCAGCCAGCGACCCCTCCACTTT	CASSYSGRSQRPLHF
TRBJ2-1	.	.	TRBV5-1	TGCGCCAGCAGCTGGATTTTTGAGGGTAGCTCCTACAATGAGCAGTTCTTC	CASSWIFEGSSYNEQFF
TRBJ1-6	.	TRBD1	TRBV2	TGTGCCAGGGAAACCGGGACAGGGAATTCACCCCTCCACTTT	CARETGTGNSPLHF
TRBJ1-5	.	.	TRBV20-1	TGCAGTGCTAGAGGGGCGGGCCGTCAGCCCCAGCATTTT	CSARGAGRQPQHF
TRBJ1-1	.	.	TRBV29-1	TGCAGCGTTCTCGCAGGGATGACCGAAGCTTTCTTT	CSVLAGMTEAFF
TRBJ2-7	.	TRBD1	TRBV4-3	TGCGCCAGCAGCCAGTACCGGACAGGGGCGTACGAGCAGTACTTC	CASSQYRTGAYEQYF
TRBJ1-1	few	.	TRBV9	TGTGCCAGCAGCGGACAGCTGAACACTGAAGCTTTCTTT	CASSGQLNTEAFF
TRBJ2-3	once	.	TRBV12-3/TRBV12-4	TGTGCCAGCAGTCATAGCGTGGATACGCAGTATTTT	CASSHSVDTQYF
TRBJ1-5	.	.	TRBV4-3	TGCGCCAGCAGCCAAGAGGGGCAGCCCCAGCATTTT	CASSQEGQPQHF
TRBJ2-3	.	.	TRBV9	TGTGCCAGCAGCGTGTACGGGGGCTACACAGATACGCAGTATTTT	CASSVYGGYTDTQYF
TRBJ1-2	.	.	TRBV2	TGTGCCAGCAGTGGGGCCCAGGGAGGTTCAGGCTACACCTTC	CASSGAQGGSGYTF
TRBJ2-1	once	TRBD2	TRBV6-4	TGTGCCAGCAGTGTGGATAGCGGGGGGCGGAATGAGCAGTTCTTC	CASSVDSGGRNEQFF
TRBJ1-4	.	.	TRBV24-1	TGTGCCACCAGTGAAAAACTGTTTTTT	CATSEKLFF
TRBJ1-6	few	TRBD1	TRBV30	TGTGCCTGGGCGAACAGGGGTTTTTCACCCCTCCACTTT	CAWANRGFSPLHF
TRBJ2-7	.	TRBD2	TRBV12-3/TRBV12-4	TGTGCCAGCAGTTTAAGGGGACTAGCGGGTCGCGAGCAGTACTTC	CASSLRGLAGREQYF
TRBJ2-7	.	.	TRBV9	TGTGCCAGCAGCCCAGACCTGCGGGGAGAGTACGAGCAGTACTTC	CASSPDLRGEYEQYF
TRBJ2-3	.	.	TRBV28	TGTGCCAGCGACGAGCAGGGAACAGATACGCAGTATTTT	CASDEQGTDTQYF
TRBJ1-2	.	.	TRBV7-2	TGTGCCAGCAGCCTTGGCCCAGGCAATGGTGACTATGGCTACACCTTC	CASSLGPGNGDYGYTF
TRBJ1-2	.	.	TRBV12-3/TRBV12-4	TGTGCCAGCAGTTTGGGGGTGAAGGGAGGCTACACCTTC	CASSLGVKGGYTF
TRBJ2-3	once	TRBD2	TRBV6-2/TRBV6-3	TGTGCCAGCAGTTCCTTTAGCGGGGTCACAGATACGCAGTATTTT	CASSSFSGVTDTQYF
TRBJ2-7	.	.	TRBV20-1	TGCAGTGCTAGAGATGGCAGGGCCTCCTACGAGCAGTACTTC	CSARDGRASYEQYF
TRBJ2-5	.	.	TRBV20-1	TGCAGTGCTACCGGCCCAGAGGGGCAAGACCAAGAGACCCAGTACTTC	CSATGPEGQDQETQYF
TRBJ1-2	.	.	TRBV29-1	TGCAGCGTCCCACCCTCCTCTGGCTATGGCTACACCTTC	CSVPPSSGYGYTF
TRBJ2-1	.	.	TRBV28	TGTGCCAGCAGTTTGTTAGGGGGGAAATACAATGAGCAGTTCTTC	CASSLLGGKYNEQFF
TRBJ1-1	once	.	TRBV29-1	TGCAGCGTTGTCGGCCGGCAGAACACTGAAGCTTTCTTT	CSVVGRQNTEAFF
TRBJ2-3	.	TRBD2	TRBV15	TGTGCCACCAGCACCACCTTGCGACTAGCGGGTGGGGATACGCAGTATTTT	CATSTTLRLAGGDTQYF
TRBJ2-7	few	.	TRBV29-1	TGCAGCGTTGGGACCTACGAGCAGTACTTC	CSVGTYEQYF
TRBJ2-1	.	.	TRBV29-1	TGCAGCGTTGAAGAGAACTCCTACAATGAGCAGTTCTTC	CSVEENSYNEQFF
TRBJ2-7	.	.	TRBV3-1	TGTGCCAGCAGCCAAACAGGGTTGGAGCAGTACTTC	CASSQTGLEQYF
TRBJ2-3	.	.	TRBV5-1	TGCGCCAGCAGCTCGCCTCGGGGAGGTACGCAGTATTTT	CASSSPRGGTQYF
TRBJ2-3	once	TRBD2	TRBV20-1	TGCAGTGCTAGTTGGACTAGGGCTAGCACAGATACGCAGTATTTT	CSASWTRASTDTQYF
TRBJ1-2	.	TRBD1	TRBV20-1	TGCAGTGCTAGAGACGGGGCAGGGGGTAGCTATGGCTACACCTTC	CSARDGAGGSYGYTF
TRBJ1-1	once	.	TRBV4-2	TGTGCCAGCAGCCAAAAGTTGAACACTGAAGCTTTCTTT	CASSQKLNTEAFF
TRBJ2-1	.	.	TRBV11-1	TGTGCCAGCAGCTTGGTTGCCTCCTACAATGAGCAGTTCTTC	CASSLVASYNEQFF
TRBJ2-1	.	TRBD2	TRBV12-3/TRBV12-4	TGTGCCAGCAGTTTCGGACTAGCCTACAATGAGCAGTTCTTC	CASSFGLAYNEQFF
TRBJ2-2	.	.	TRBV5-4	TGTGCCAGCAGCCAGGGGGGACTAAACACCGGGGAGCTGTTTTTT	CASSQGGLNTGELFF
TRBJ2-7	.	.	TRBV14	TGTGCCAGCAGTCCCCGGAGTGTAGGCGCAATCGAGCAGTACTTC	CASSPRSVGAIEQYF
TRBJ2-7	.	.	TRBV28	TGTGCCAGCAGTACCCCCGGGACTCTCACTCCTGGCGAGCAGTACTTC	CASSTPGTLTPGEQYF
TRBJ1-4	.	.	TRBV4-3	TGCGCCAGCAGCCAAGTGAGGGAAAAACTGTTTTTT	CASSQVREKLFF